This TCR beta chain appears in the sequencing data of a study of blood T cell repertoires in COVID-19 (dated by TCRdb to between 2020 and 2021). Study-level background: The collaborator samples originated in the United States, Italy and Spain and spanned the acute and convalescent phases of COVID-19. The prospective study material was composed of cDNA or gDNA derived from T cells, B-cell-depleted T cells, or PBMCs. The dataset comprised deeply sampled blood TCRbeta repertoires from subjects exposed to, actively infected with, or recovered from COVID-19. The repertoires were released in a freely available public database meant as a resource for research on the immune response to SARS-CoV-2. The samples were drawn from two sources: the first 160 participants of the ongoing ImmuneRACE study, and 1,254 subjects contributed by 6 global collaborators. The sample metadata nearly always contained a de-identified subject ID, COVID-19 status, age in years and sex. HLA class I and class II types, where available, came from metadata supplied by the sample provider rather than from assay-based typing.

The immunoSEQ Assay, a bias-controlled multiplex PCR, was used to amplify TCRbeta CDR3 regions from genomic DNA. Processing in the source paper ran as follows. Within the assay, amplification of reference gene primers was used to estimate how many nucleated cells each sample contained. To quantify the absolute abundance of each unique TCRbeta CDR3 rearrangement, sequence reads were collapsed and filtered. For each sample, productive Simpson clonality was calculated as the square root of Simpson's diversity index across productive rearrangements. Here the immuneACCESS table is served through TCRdb, limited to in-frame sequences with V and J called. Missing clones are a known gap in these copies; in checked studies unresolved V genes cover under half, and the rest lacks a known reason. V, J and clone size reflect that table, while D and trimming were determined from the DNA. The sample has approximately 180,000 clones on record, roughly 85% of them singletons. Of the sample, approximately 9.9% is held by the ten largest clones.

The junction shows trimming of 1 base on V and 5 bases on J, plus 12 bases between the germline ends. Per the germline V gene, SGHDN is the CDR1 and FVKESK is the CDR2. The CDR3 starts with the cysteine, ends with the phenylalanine, and has 16 residues. Only CDR3 DNA is held: 48 bases, read in frame from base 1. For this clone: Its antigen specificity is not known. Base-call qualities are not available, and no considerably larger clone is one nucleotide away.

The research as a whole found: How much clinical and demographic metadata was included differed by source and by participant, and the metadata was provided uncurated.

Collaborating institutions collected whole blood in K2EDTA tubes following their own protocols. For TCRbeta analysis, collaborator samples were shipped as frozen whole blood, as isolated PBMCs, or as DNA extracted from either sample type. Sequenced: peripheral blood. The sequence came from a human donor with active or convalescent COVID-19. The donor label of this sample is uncertain. In this chain, TRBV14 is recombined with TRBJ1-6, with TRBD1 as a weak D call on 6 bases. CDR3 protein: CASSQVGGSNNSPLHF. The sequence in DNA is TGTGCCAGCAGCCAAGTTGGGGGCAGCAATAATTCACCCCTCCACTTT.